This TCR beta chain comes out of a study of liver allograft versus peripheral blood T cells. The overall study: Hepatic allograft T cell receptor repertoires were evaluated relative to those present in recipients' peripheral blood.

This CDR3 has 15 residues. Germline V gene data show CDR1 as KGHSH and CDR2 as LQKENI. V shed 3 bases, J shed 2 bases, and the junction held 2 bases outside the gene matches. This clonotype is large. TCRdb redid the calling of the reads with MiXCR, one entry per CDR3 protein. The sample consists of over a thousand distinct CDR3 sequences, over 12% of them appearing once. The chain carries TRBV18 and TRBJ1-2, with 11 positions matching TRBD1. The clonotype originates from a human patient who had a liver transplant. Some T cells here may be from the graft donor. CDR3 residues: CASSPRDRGNYGYTF. CDR3 in DNA: TGTGCCAGCTCACCTCGGGACAGGGGGAACTATGGCTACACCTTC.